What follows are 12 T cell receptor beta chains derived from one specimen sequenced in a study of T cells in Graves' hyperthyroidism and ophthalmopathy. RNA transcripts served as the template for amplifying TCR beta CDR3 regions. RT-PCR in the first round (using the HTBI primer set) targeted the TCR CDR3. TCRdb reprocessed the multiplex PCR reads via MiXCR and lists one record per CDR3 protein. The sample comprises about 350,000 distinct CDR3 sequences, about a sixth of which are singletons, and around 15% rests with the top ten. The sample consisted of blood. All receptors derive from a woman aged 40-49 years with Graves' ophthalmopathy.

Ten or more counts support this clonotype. CDR3 bases: TGCAGTGCTACCGGGGCCATCAATCAGCCCCAGCATTTT. This encodes CSATGAINQPQHF. V gene TRBV20-1 combines with J gene TRBJ1-5; perhaps TRBD1 as D (5 bases). Germline-derived CDR1 and CDR2 are DFQATT and SNEGSKA (reference sequence). The CDR3 sequence is 13 residues long. V lost 4 bases and J 3 bases, leaving 10 bases between the germline ends.

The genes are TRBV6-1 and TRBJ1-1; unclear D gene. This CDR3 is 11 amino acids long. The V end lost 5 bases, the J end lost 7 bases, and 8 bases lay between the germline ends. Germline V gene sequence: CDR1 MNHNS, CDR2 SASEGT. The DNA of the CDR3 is TGTGCCAGCAGTCGGACGGATGAAGCTTTCTTT. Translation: CASSRTDEAFF.

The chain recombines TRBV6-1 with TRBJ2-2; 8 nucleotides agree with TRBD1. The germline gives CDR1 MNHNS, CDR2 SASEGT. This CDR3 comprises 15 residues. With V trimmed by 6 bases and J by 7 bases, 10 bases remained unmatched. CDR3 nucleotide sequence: TGTGCCAGCAGGTCCCAGGGGGCGCGGGTCGGGGAGCTGTTTTTT. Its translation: CASRSQGARVGELFF.

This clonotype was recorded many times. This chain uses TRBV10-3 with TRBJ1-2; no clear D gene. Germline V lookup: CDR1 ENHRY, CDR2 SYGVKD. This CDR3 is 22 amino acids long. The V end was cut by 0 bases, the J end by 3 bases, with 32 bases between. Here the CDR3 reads CAISESIFSSGLNGGEYYGYTF. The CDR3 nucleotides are TGTGCCATCAGTGAGTCGATTTTTTCGTCGGGCCTGAATGGTGGGGAGTACTATGGCTACACCTTC.

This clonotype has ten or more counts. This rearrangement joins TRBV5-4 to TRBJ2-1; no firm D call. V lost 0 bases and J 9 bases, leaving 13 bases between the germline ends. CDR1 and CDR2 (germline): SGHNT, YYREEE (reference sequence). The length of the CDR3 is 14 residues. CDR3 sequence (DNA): TGTGCCAGCAGCTTGGACGGATCCCCTGGTGAGCAGTTCTTC. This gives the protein CASSLDGSPGEQFF.

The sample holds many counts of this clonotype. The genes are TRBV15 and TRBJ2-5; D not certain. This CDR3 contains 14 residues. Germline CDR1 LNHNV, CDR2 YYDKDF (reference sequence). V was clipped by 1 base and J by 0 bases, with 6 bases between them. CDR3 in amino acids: CATSRGSNQETQYF. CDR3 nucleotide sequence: TGTGCCACCAGCAGAGGCTCAAACCAAGAGACCCAGTACTTC.

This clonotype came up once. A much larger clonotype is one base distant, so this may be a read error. CDR3 bases: TGCAGCGTTGAAGGAGCTAATGGCTACACCTTC. This translates into CSVEGANGYTF. The chain combines TRBV29-1 with TRBJ1-2; D is uncertain. Germline CDR1 is SQVTM and CDR2 is ANQGSEA. Trimming cost V 1 base and J 6 bases, with 6 bases left between them. The CDR3 totals 11 residues.

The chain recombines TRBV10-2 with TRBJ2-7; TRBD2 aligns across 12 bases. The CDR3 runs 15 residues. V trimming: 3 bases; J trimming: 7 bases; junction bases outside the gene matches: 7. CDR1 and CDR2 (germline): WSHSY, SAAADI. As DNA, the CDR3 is TGCGCCAGCAGTGAAGGACTAGCGGGATGGGAAGAGCAGTACTTC. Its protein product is CASSEGLAGWEEQYF.

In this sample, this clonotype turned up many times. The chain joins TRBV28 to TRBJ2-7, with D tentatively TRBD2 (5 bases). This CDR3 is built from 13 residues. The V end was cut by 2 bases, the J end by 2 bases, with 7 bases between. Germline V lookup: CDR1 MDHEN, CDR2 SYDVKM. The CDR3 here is CASSLELAYEQYF. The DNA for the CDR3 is TGTGCCAGCAGTTTAGAACTAGCCTACGAGCAGTACTTC.

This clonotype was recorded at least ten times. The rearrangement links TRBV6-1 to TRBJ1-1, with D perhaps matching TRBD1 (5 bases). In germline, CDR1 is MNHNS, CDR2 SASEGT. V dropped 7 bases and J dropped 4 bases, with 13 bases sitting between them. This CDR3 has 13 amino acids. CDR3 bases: TGTGCCAGCAATCGAGGGGAGAGCACTGAAGCTTTCTTT. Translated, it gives CASNRGESTEAFF.

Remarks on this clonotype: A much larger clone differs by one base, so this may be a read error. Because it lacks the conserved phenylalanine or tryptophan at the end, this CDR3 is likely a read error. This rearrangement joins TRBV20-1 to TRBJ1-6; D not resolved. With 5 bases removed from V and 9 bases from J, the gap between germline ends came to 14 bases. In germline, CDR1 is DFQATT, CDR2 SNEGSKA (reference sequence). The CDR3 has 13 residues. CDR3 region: CSAADAGVSPLHL. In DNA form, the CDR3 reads TGCAGTGCTGCTGACGCTGGGGTTTCACCCCTCCACCTT.

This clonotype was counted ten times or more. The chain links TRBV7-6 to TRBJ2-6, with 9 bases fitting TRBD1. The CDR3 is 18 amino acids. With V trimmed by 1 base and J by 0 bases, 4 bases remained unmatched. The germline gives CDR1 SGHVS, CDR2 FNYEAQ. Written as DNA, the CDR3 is TGTGCCAGCAGCTTAGTGGCGGGACAGGGCTCTGGGGCCAACGTCCTGACTTTC. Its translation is CASSLVAGQGSGANVLTF.